The sequence of this TCR beta chain was determined in a study of beta chain features in type 1 diabetes. The isolated RNA, all of it, was reverse transcribed, so expressed TCRB transcripts were what got sequenced. TCRdb's table, derived via immunoSEQ multiplex PCR, lists solely in-frame clones and lacks some. Of about 260,000 clones listed, approximately 70% are singletons. Staining for CD45RO/CCR7/CD25/CD127/CD95/CD27 allowed sorting of CD4+ naive, central memory, regulatory and stem cell-like memory cells. The germline V and J ends were trimmed by 3 bases and 1 base, with 13 bases remaining between them. Looked up from germline, CDR1 is SGHDT and CDR2 is YYEEEE. This CDR3 contains 15 residues.

The receptor was derived from a man younger than 40 in good health. The chain links TRBV5-6 to TRBJ2-5, with D perhaps TRBD1 (5 bases). Source material: naive CD4+ T cells from blood. The CDR3 spells CASSWGGAGQETQYF. As DNA, the CDR3 is TGTGCCAGCAGCTGGGGTGGGGCAGGCCAAGAGACCCAGTACTTC.